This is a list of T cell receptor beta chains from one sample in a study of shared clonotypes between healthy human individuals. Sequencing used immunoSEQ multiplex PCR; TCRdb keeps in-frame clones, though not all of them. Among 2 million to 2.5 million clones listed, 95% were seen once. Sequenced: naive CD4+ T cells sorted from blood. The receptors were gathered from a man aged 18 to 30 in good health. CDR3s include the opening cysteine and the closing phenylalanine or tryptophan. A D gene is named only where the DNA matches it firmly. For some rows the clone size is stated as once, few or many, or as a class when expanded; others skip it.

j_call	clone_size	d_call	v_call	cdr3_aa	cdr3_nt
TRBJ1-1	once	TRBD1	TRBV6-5	CASSFPGTEHTEAFF	TGTGCCAGCAGTTTCCCCGGGACAGAGCACACTGAAGCTTTCTTT
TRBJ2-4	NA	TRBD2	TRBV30	CAWSVSSGLLSKNIQYF	TGTGCCTGGAGTGTATCTAGCGGGTTGCTCTCCAAAAACATTCAGTACTTC
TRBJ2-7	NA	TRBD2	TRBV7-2	CASSPPGLAEKPEQYF	TGTGCCAGCAGCCCCCCGGGACTAGCGGAGAAACCCGAGCAGTACTTC
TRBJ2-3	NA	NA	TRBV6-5	CAAGKEGTDTQYF	TGTGCCGCAGGGAAGGAGGGCACAGATACGCAGTATTTT
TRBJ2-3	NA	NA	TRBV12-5	CASGLPEDPPHTDTQYF	TGTGCTAGTGGTTTGCCCGAGGACCCGCCCCACACAGATACGCAGTATTTT
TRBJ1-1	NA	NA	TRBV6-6	CASSYTRGGEAFF	TGTGCCAGCAGTTACACAAGGGGCGGTGAAGCTTTCTTT
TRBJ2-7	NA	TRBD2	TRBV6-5	CASRPPGTSREQYF	TGTGCCAGCAGACCCCCGGGGACTAGTAGGGAGCAGTACTTC
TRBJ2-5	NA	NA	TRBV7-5	CARSRPQGSHETQYF	TGTGCCAGAAGCCGGCCGCAGGGATCCCATGAGACCCAGTACTTC
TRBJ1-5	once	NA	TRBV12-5	CASGIGPPSNQPQHF	TGTGCTAGTGGTATTGGACCGCCTAGCAATCAGCCCCAGCATTTT
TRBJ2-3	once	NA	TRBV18	CASSPPNKGRGSDTQYF	TGTGCCAGCTCACCACCGAACAAGGGACGGGGGTCAGATACGCAGTATTTT
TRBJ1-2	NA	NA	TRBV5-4	CASSFDIYGYTF	TGTGCCAGCAGCTTCGACATCTATGGCTACACCTTC
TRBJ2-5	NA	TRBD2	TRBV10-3	CAISAGGQETQYF	TGTGCCATCAGTGCGGGAGGACAAGAGACCCAGTACTTC
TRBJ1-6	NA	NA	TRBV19	CASSIWGGNSPLHF	TGTGCCAGTAGTATATGGGGGGGAAATTCACCCCTCCACTTT
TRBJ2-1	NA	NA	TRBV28	CASSNYGVFSYNEQFF	TGTGCCAGCAGCAACTACGGGGTTTTCTCCTACAATGAGCAGTTCTTC
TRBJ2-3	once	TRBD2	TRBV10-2	CASCGRGGITDTQYF	TGCGCCAGCTGTGGGCGGGGGGGAATCACAGATACGCAGTATTTT
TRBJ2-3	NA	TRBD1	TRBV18	CASSPQRQGDTQYF	TGTGCCAGCTCACCCCAGAGACAGGGGGATACGCAGTATTTT
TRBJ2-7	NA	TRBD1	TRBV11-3	CASSLDRDEQYF	TGTGCCAGCAGCCTAGACAGGGACGAGCAGTACTTC
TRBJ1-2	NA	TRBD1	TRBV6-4	CASRPGQGTYGYTF	TGTGCCAGCAGGCCGGGACAGGGGACCTATGGCTACACCTTC
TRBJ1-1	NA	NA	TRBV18	CASTVQGMNTEAFF	TGTGCCAGCACAGTCCAGGGGATGAACACTGAAGCTTTCTTT
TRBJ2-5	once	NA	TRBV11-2	CASSFGSLRQETQYF	TGTGCCAGCAGCTTTGGTAGCCTTCGGCAAGAGACCCAGTACTTC
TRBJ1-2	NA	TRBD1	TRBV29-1	CSAGQGPYGYTF	TGCAGCGCGGGACAGGGCCCCTATGGCTACACCTTC
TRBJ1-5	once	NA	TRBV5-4	CASSREGYNQPQHF	TGTGCCAGCAGCCGGGAAGGGTATAATCAGCCCCAGCATTTT
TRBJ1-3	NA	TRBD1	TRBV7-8	CASSLGYQGDSGNTIYF	TGTGCCAGCAGCTTAGGGTACCAGGGGGACTCTGGAAACACCATATATTTT
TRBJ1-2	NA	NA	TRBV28	CASSPQNYGYTF	TGTGCCAGCAGTCCCCAGAACTATGGCTACACCTTC
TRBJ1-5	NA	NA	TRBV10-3	CAISKGVGQPQHF	TGTGCCATCAGTAAGGGGGTGGGGCAGCCCCAGCATTTT
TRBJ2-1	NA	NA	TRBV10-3	CAIRDATPQLQFF	TGTGCCATTCGGGACGCGACGCCTCAACTCCAGTTCTTC
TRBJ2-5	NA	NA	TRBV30	CAWSVRRGQETQYF	TGTGCCTGGAGTGTACGTAGGGGCCAAGAGACCCAGTACTTC
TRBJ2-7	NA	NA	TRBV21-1	CASSKEGDSSTYEQYF	TGTGCCAGCAGCAAAGAAGGGGACTCTTCCACCTACGAGCAGTACTTC
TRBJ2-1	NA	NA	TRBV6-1	CASSARGPDYNEQFF	TGTGCCAGCAGTGCCCGAGGGCCGGATTACAATGAGCAGTTCTTC